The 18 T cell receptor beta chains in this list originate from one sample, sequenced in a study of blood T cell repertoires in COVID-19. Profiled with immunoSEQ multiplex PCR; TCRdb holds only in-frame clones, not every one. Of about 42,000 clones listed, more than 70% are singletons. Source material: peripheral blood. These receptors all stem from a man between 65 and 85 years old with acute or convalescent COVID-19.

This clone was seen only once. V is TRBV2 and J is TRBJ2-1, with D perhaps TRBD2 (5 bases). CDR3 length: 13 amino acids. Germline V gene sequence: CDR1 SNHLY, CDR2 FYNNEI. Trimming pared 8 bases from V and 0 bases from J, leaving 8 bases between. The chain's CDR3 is CASGEFSYNEQFF. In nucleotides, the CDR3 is TGTGCCAGCGGGGAGTTCTCCTACAATGAGCAGTTCTTC.

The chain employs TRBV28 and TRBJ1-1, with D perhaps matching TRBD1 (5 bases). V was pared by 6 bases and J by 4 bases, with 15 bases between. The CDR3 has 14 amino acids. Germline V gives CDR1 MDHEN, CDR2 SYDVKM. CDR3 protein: CASSHQGEITEAFF. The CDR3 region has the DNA TGTGCCAGCAGCCATCAAGGGGAAATCACTGAAGCTTTCTTT. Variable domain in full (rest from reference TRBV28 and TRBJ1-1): DVKVTQSSRYLVKRTGEKVFLECVQDMDHENMFWYRQDPGLGLRLIYFSYDVKMKEKGDIPEGYSVSREKKERFSLILESASTNQTSMYLCASSHQGEITEAFFGQGTRLTVV.

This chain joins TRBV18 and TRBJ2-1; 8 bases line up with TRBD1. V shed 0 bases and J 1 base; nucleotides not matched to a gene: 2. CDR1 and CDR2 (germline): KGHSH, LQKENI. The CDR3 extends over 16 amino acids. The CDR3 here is CASSPPNRGSYNEQFF. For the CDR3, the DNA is TGTGCCAGCTCACCACCGAACAGGGGGTCCTACAATGAGCAGTTCTTC.

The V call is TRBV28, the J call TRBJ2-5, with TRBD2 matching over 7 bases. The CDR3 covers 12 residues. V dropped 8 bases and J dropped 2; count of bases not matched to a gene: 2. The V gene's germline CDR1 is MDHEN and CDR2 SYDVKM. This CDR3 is CASREAQETQYF. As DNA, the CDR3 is TGTGCCAGCCGGGAGGCTCAAGAGACCCAGTACTTC. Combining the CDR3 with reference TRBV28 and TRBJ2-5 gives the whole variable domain DVKVTQSSRYLVKRTGEKVFLECVQDMDHENMFWYRQDPGLGLRLIYFSYDVKMKEKGDIPEGYSVSREKKERFSLILESASTNQTSMYLCASREAQETQYFGPGTRLLVL.

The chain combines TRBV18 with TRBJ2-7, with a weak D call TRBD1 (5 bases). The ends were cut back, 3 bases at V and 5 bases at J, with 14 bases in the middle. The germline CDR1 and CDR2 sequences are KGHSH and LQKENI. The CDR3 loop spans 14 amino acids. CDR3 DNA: TGTGCCAGCTCACCGTCTGGACATCAGAACGAGCAGTACTTC. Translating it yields CASSPSGHQNEQYF.

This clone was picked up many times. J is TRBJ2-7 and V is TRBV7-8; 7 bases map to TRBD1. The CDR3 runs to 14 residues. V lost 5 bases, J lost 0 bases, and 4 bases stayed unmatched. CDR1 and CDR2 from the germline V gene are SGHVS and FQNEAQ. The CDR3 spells CASSRGQYSYEQYF. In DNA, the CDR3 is TGTGCCAGCAGCCGGGGACAGTACTCCTACGAGCAGTACTTC.

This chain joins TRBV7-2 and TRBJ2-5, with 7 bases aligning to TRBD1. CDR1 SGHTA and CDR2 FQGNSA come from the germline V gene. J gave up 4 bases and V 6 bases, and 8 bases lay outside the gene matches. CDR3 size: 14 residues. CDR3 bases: TGTGCCAGCAGGCCGACAGGGCTGGGAGAGACCCAGTACTTC. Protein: CASRPTGLGETQYF.

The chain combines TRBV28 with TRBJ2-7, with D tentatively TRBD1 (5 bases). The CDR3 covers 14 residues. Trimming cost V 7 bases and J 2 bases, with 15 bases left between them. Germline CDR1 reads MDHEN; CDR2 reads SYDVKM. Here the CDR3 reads CASNLWGKTYEQYF. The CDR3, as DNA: TGTGCCAGCAACCTTTGGGGCAAAACCTACGAGCAGTACTTC.

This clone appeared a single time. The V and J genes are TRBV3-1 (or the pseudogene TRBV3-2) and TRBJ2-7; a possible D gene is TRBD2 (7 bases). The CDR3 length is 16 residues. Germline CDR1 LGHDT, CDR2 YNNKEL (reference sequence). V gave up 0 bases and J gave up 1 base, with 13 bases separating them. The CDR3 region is CASSQDEGEGSYEQYF. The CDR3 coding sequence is TGTGCCAGCAGCCAAGATGAGGGGGAGGGTTCCTACGAGCAGTACTTC.

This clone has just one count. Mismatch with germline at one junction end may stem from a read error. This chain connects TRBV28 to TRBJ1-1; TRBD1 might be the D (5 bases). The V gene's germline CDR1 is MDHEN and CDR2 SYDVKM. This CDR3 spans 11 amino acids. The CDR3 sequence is CATSGAREAFF. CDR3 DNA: TGTGCCACCAGTGGGGCGAGGGAAGCTTTCTTT.

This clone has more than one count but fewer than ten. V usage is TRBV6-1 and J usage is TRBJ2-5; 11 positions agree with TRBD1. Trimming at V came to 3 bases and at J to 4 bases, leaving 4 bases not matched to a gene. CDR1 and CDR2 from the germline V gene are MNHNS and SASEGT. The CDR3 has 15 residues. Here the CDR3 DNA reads TGTGCCAGCAGTGACCGCGGACAGGGGGCAGAGACCCAGTACTTC. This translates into CASSDRGQGAETQYF.

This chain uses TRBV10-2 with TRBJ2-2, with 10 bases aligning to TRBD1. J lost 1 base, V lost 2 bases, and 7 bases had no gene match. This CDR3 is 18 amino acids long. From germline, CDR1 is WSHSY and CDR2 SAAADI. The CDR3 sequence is CASSEIPGQGLNTGELFF. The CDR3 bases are TGCGCCAGCAGTGAGATACCGGGACAGGGGTTGAACACCGGGGAGCTGTTTTTT.

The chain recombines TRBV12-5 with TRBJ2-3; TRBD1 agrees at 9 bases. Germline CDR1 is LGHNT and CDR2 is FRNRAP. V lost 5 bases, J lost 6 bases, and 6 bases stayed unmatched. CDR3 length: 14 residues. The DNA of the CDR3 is TGTGCTAGTGGTATCGGACAGGGGACCGATACGCAGTATTTT. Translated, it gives CASGIGQGTDTQYF. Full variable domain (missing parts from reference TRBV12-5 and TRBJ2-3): DARVTQTPRHKVTEMGQEVTMRCQPILGHNTVFWYRQTMMQGLELLAYFRNRAPLDDSGMPKDRFSAEMPDATLATLKIQPSEPRDSAVYFCASGIGQGTDTQYFGPGTRLTVL.

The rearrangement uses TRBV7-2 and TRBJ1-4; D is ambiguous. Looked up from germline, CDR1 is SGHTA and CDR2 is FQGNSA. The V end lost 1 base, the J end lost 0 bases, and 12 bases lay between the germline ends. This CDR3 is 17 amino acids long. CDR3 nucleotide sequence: TGTGCCAGCAGCTTAGGGCGAGGCTTAGCAACTAATGAAAAACTGTTTTTT. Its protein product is CASSLGRGLATNEKLFF.

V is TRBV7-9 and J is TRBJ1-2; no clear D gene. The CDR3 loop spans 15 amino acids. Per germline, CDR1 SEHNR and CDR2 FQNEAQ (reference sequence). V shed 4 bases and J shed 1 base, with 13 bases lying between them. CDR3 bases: TGTGCCAGCAGCTCCTCAGGCGTTTTTAACTATGGCTACACCTTC. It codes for CASSSSGVFNYGYTF.

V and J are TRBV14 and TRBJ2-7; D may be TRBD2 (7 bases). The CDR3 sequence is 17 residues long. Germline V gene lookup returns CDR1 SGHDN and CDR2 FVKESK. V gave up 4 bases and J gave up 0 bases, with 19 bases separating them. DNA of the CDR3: TGTGCCAGCAGCCCAAGGGGTGGCGGGGGCCTCTCCTACGAGCAGTACTTC. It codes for CASSPRGGGGLSYEQYF.

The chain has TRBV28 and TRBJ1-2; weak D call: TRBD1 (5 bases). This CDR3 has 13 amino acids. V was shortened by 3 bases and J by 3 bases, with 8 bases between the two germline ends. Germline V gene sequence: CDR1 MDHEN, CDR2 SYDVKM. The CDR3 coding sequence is TGTGCCAGCAGTTTTGGGACTGACTATGGCTACACCTTC. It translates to CASSFGTDYGYTF.

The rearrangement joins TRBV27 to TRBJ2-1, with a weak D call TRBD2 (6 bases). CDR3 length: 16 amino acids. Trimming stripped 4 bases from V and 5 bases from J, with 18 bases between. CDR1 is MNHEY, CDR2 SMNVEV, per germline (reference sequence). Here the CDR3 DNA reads TGTGCCAGCAGTTCATTAGCGGCGCCTGGAGACAATGAGCAGTTCTTC. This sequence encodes CASSSLAAPGDNEQFF.